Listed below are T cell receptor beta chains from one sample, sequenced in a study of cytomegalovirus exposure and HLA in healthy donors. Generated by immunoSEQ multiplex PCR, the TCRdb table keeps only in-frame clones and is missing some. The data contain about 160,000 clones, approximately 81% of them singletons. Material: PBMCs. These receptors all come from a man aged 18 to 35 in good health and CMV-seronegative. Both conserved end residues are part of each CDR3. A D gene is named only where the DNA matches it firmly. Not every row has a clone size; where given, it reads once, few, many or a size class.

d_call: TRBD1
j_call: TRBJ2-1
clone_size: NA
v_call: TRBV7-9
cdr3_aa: CASSLPTGEPYNEQFF
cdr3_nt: TGTGCCAGCAGCTTACCGACAGGGGAACCTTACAATGAGCAGTTCTTC

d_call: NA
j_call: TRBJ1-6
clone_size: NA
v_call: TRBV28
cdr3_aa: CASSLKTGDLSSYNSPLHF
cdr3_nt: TGTGCCAGCAGTTTAAAGACGGGGGACTTAAGCTCCTATAATTCACCCCTCCACTTT

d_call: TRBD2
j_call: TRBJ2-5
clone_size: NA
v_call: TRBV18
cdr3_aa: CASSSRGGETQYF
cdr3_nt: TGTGCCAGCTCATCCCGGGGGGGAGAGACCCAGTACTTC

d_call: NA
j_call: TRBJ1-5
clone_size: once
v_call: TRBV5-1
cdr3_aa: CASSLTGYPQPQHF
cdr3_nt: TGCGCCAGCAGCTTAACAGGGTATCCCCAGCCCCAGCATTTT

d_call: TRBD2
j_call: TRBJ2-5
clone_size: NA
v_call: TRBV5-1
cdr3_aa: CASSPGGTSGGETQYF
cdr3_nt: TGCGCCAGCAGCCCCGGAGGTACTAGCGGGGGGGAGACCCAGTACTTC

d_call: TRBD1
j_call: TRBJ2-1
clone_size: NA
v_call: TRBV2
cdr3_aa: CASPFGTGPEDEQFF
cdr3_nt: TGTGCCAGCCCGTTCGGGACAGGCCCTGAGGATGAGCAGTTCTTC

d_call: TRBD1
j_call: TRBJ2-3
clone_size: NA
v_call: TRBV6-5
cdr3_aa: CASSYSIGQGTDTQYF
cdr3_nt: TGTGCCAGCAGTTACTCAATCGGACAGGGGACAGATACGCAGTATTTT

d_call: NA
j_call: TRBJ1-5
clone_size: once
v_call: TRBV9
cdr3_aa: CASSATGFQPQHF
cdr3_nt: TGTGCCAGCAGCGCAACAGGGTTTCAGCCCCAGCATTTT

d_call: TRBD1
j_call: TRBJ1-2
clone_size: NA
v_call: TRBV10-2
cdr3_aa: CASTRLGTGGFYGYTF
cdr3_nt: TGCGCCAGCACCCGTCTGGGGACAGGGGGTTTCTATGGCTACACCTTC

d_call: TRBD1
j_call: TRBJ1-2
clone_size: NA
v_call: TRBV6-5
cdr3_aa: CASAGTESNYGYTF
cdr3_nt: TGTGCCAGCGCAGGGACAGAATCTAACTATGGCTACACCTTC